The 27 T cell receptor beta chains in this list originate from one sample, sequenced in a study of cytomegalovirus exposure and HLA in healthy donors. This PCR relied on a set of 60 Vbeta primers and 13 Jbeta primers. Assay used: immunoSEQ multiplex PCR; TCRdb lists only in-frame clones, some missing. This sample has about 140,000 clones; around three quarters occur once, and the top ten carry over 2%. The sequencing sample was made of PBMCs. These TCRs come from a man aged 30-40 years in good health and CMV-seronegative.

This chain uses TRBV6-5 with TRBJ2-5; 10 nucleotides line up with TRBD2. The DNA end is a closer match to TRBJ2-7, so the J assignment may be wrong. Germline CDR1 is MNHEY and CDR2 is SVGAGI. This CDR3 contains 16 residues. CDR3 DNA sequence: TGTGCCAGCAGTTACTCGGCTAGCGGGAGATCCTACGAGCAGTACTTC. This codes for CASSYSASGRSYEQYF.

The rearrangement joins TRBV4-1 to TRBJ2-7, with 9 positions matching TRBD1. The CDR3 sequence is 16 residues long. CDR1 MGHRA and CDR2 YSYEKL come from the germline V gene. V shed 3 bases and J 5 bases; nucleotides not matched to a gene: 11. Here the CDR3 reads CASSHPRDRESDEQYF. CDR3 sequence (DNA): TGCGCCAGCAGCCACCCCCGGGACAGGGAGTCGGACGAGCAGTACTTC.

V gene TRBV7-6 combines with J gene TRBJ2-1; D uncertain. Trimming took off 2 bases at V and 2 bases at J, with 10 bases between the two ends. CDR3 length: 15 residues. From germline, CDR1 is SGHVS and CDR2 FNYEAQ. CDR3 coding DNA: TGTGCCAGCAGCTTAACATCTCTAGCCTACAATGAGCAGTTCTTC. Translating it yields CASSLTSLAYNEQFF.

The chain has TRBV7-9 and TRBJ1-2; 10 bases match TRBD1. In germline, CDR1 is SEHNR, CDR2 FQNEAQ (reference sequence). The CDR3 covers 14 residues. After removal of 3 bases from V and 6 bases from J, the junction contained 4 bases not matched to a gene. The CDR3 nucleotides read TGTGCCAGCAGCTTCGGGGACAGGGGCCATGGCTACACCTTC. Translation gives CASSFGDRGHGYTF.

This clone was observed once. The genes are TRBV9 and TRBJ2-7, with a possible D match to TRBD1 (6 bases). The germline CDR1 and CDR2 sequences are SGDLS and YYNGEE. V was cut by 3 bases and J by 6 bases, with 19 bases left in between. This CDR3 region has 15 residues. The CDR3 nucleotides are TGTGCCAGCAGCGAAGATCACTACAGGGTTGGCGAGCAGTACTTC. Residues: CASSEDHYRVGEQYF.

This clone has ten or more counts. The gene calls are TRBV7-8 and TRBJ2-7; 7 nucleotides line up with TRBD1. From germline, CDR1 is SGHVS and CDR2 FQNEAQ. The CDR3 runs 14 residues. Unmatched junction bases numbered 7, after V lost 3 bases and J lost 5 bases. The CDR3: CASSFGYRGDEQYF. The CDR3 nucleotides are TGTGCCAGCAGCTTCGGTTACAGGGGCGACGAGCAGTACTTC.

This chain joins TRBV28 and TRBJ2-2; perhaps TRBD1 as D (7 bases). The CDR3 totals 14 residues. Deletions cut 8 bases from V and 4 bases from J, with 14 bases between. The germline V gene encodes CDR1 MDHEN and CDR2 SYDVKM. The CDR3 sequence is CASPGGPSTGELFF. CDR3 sequence (DNA): TGTGCCAGCCCAGGGGGGCCCAGCACCGGGGAGCTGTTTTTT.

This chain joins TRBV6-6 and TRBJ1-4; 9 positions agree with TRBD1. V lost 6 bases, J lost 7 bases, and 12 bases stayed unmatched. The CDR3 has 16 amino acids. Germline CDR1 MNHNY, CDR2 SVGAGI (reference sequence). This CDR3 reads CASSDRGGQGGEKLFF. CDR3 coding DNA: TGTGCCAGCAGCGACCGAGGGGGACAGGGAGGTGAAAAACTGTTTTTT.

The V and J genes are TRBV27 and TRBJ2-3; TRBD2 agrees at 9 bases. V shed 5 bases, J shed 2 bases, and the junction held 8 bases outside the gene matches. CDR1 is MNHEY, CDR2 SMNVEV, per germline (reference sequence). This CDR3 spans 16 amino acids. CDR3 coding DNA: TGTGCCAGCAGTCCTCATCTAGCGGGAAACACAGATACGCAGTATTTT. Its translation: CASSPHLAGNTDTQYF.

This chain uses TRBV28 with TRBJ2-6; 7 bases align to TRBD2. Germline V gene data show CDR1 as MDHEN and CDR2 as SYDVKM. Trimming took 6 bases from V and 4 from J; bases not matched to a gene: 6. The CDR3 loop spans 15 amino acids. As DNA, the CDR3 is TGTGCCAGCAGCTTGGGGGGGTCCGGGGCCAACGTCCTGACTTTC. Its translation: CASSLGGSGANVLTF.

V is TRBV27 and J is TRBJ1-2; no clear D gene. This CDR3 has 16 amino acids. CDR1 is MNHEY, CDR2 SMNVEV, per germline (reference sequence). The V gene lost 2 bases and the J gene lost 4 bases, with 17 bases spanning the gap. CDR3 in DNA: TGTGCCAGCAGTTTAAAAGTAAACCTTGACTTCTATGGCTACACCTTC. This translates into CASSLKVNLDFYGYTF.

The chain joins TRBV4-1 to TRBJ2-3, with D maybe TRBD2 (5 bases). The length of the CDR3 is 16 residues. The V end was cut by 4 bases, the J end by 4 bases, with 18 bases between. The germline CDR1 and CDR2 sequences are MGHRA and YSYEKL. CDR3 bases: TGCGCCAGCAGCCCGATAACTAGTCTTCCCCCAGATACGCAGTATTTT. It is translated as CASSPITSLPPDTQYF.

CDR3 residues: CAWTVRWEQFF. The CDR3 DNA is TGTGCCTGGACTGTGCGGTGGGAGCAGTTCTTC. This chain connects TRBV30 to TRBJ2-1; unclear D gene. Germline CDR1 and CDR2: GTSNPN and SVGIG (reference sequence). The CDR3 sequence is 11 residues long. The V end was cut by 4 bases, the J end by 10 bases, with 11 bases between.

The chain joins TRBV4-1 to TRBJ2-5; D uncertain. The CDR3 runs 13 residues. Per germline, CDR1 MGHRA and CDR2 YSYEKL. Trimming stripped 3 bases from V and 5 bases from J, with 10 bases between. CDR3 sequence (DNA): TGCGCCAGCAGCCAGTCGTTCGGGGAGACCCAGTACTTC. The encoded protein is CASSQSFGETQYF.

The J gene is TRBJ2-3, the V gene TRBV7-6; 7 bases agree with TRBD2. The CDR3 loop spans 14 amino acids. Per the germline V gene, CDR1 is SGHVS and CDR2 is FNYEAQ. V lost 1 base, J lost 4 bases, and 2 bases stayed unmatched. The chain's CDR3 is CASSLEGRADTQYF. The CDR3 region has the DNA TGTGCCAGCAGCTTAGAGGGGAGGGCAGATACGCAGTATTTT.

V usage is TRBV14 and J usage is TRBJ1-2; TRBD1 aligns across 7 bases. This CDR3 region has 13 residues. Germline-derived CDR1 and CDR2 are SGHDN and FVKESK. V shed 3 bases and J 7 bases; nucleotides not matched to a gene: 5. The CDR3 is CASSQHTGAGYTF. CDR3 nucleotides: TGTGCCAGCAGCCAGCACACAGGGGCTGGCTACACCTTC.

This chain connects TRBV7-6 to TRBJ2-7, with 10 bases matching TRBD2. Germline V lookup: CDR1 SGHVS, CDR2 FNYEAQ. The junction had 6 bases not matched to a gene; V was cut back by 5 bases and J by 2 bases. The CDR3 is made up of 15 amino acids. CDR3 DNA sequence: TGTGCCAGCAGCCCGGGGCTAGCGGGGGCCTACGAGCAGTACTTC. Protein product: CASSPGLAGAYEQYF.

CDR3 region: CAISESTGVNEQFF. The DNA of the CDR3 is TGTGCCATCAGTGAGTCGACAGGGGTCAATGAGCAGTTCTTC. The V and J genes are TRBV10-3 and TRBJ2-1; TRBD1 matches at 8 bases. This CDR3 has 14 amino acids. V shed 0 bases, J shed 6 bases, and the junction held 1 base outside the gene matches. CDR1 is ENHRY and CDR2 is SYGVKD in the germline V gene.

V is TRBV6-1 and J is TRBJ2-5; no definite D call. The CDR3 spans 12 residues. Trimming removed 3 bases from V and 4 bases from J, with 6 bases in between. Germline V gene lookup returns CDR1 MNHNS and CDR2 SASEGT. Here the CDR3 DNA reads TGTGCCAGCAGTGACTCCCCAGAGACCCAGTACTTC. Protein: CASSDSPETQYF.

The chain couples TRBV6-1 to TRBJ1-4; D is ambiguous. The CDR3 is made up of 14 amino acids. CDR1 and CDR2 (germline): MNHNS, SASEGT. V was pared by 6 bases and J by 0 bases, with 8 bases between. The CDR3 coding sequence is TGTGCCAGCAGCGCGGCAGCAACTAATGAAAAACTGTTTTTT. It yields the protein CASSAAATNEKLFF.

The rearrangement links TRBV25-1 to TRBJ1-5, with a weak D call TRBD1 (5 bases). This CDR3 has 15 amino acids. The V end lost 3 bases, the J end lost 9 bases, and 18 bases lay between the germline ends. Germline CDR1 and CDR2: MGHDK and SYGVNS. CDR3 sequence (DNA): TGTGCCAGCAGTGATTCCAGGGTGGGAGGATCGCCCCAGCATTTT. Its protein product is CASSDSRVGGSPQHF.

The chain is built from TRBV28 and TRBJ1-4, with TRBD1 as a possible D gene (6 bases). This CDR3 spans 15 amino acids. With 6 bases removed from V and 8 bases from J, the gap between germline ends came to 19 bases. The germline gives CDR1 MDHEN, CDR2 SYDVKM. CDR3 sequence reads: CASSRWGQAEEKLFF. DNA for the CDR3: TGTGCCAGCAGCCGCTGGGGGCAAGCAGAAGAAAAACTGTTTTTT.

About this clone: In the same sample, other DNA sequences code for this CDR3. The V call is TRBV5-1, the J call TRBJ1-1, with D possibly TRBD1 on 5 matching bases. The CDR3 contains 14 residues. V lost 1 base and J lost 2, with 9 bases in between. Looked up from germline, CDR1 is SGHRS and CDR2 is YFSETQ. The CDR3: CASSLTGVNTEAFF. The CDR3 nucleotides are TGCGCCAGCAGCTTGACAGGAGTTAACACTGAAGCTTTCTTT.

This clone was recorded a few times. The chain recombines TRBV28 with TRBJ1-1, with TRBD1 matching 8 bases. The V gene's germline CDR1 is MDHEN and CDR2 SYDVKM. This CDR3 comprises 13 residues. The V gene end was trimmed by 10 bases and the J gene end by 3 bases; junction bases not matched to a gene: 7. The CDR3 protein is CATRTGLHTEAFF. In nucleotides, the CDR3 is TGTGCCACCAGGACAGGGCTCCACACTGAAGCTTTCTTT.

This clone occurred once. The J gene is TRBJ1-2, the V gene TRBV7-3; 10 nucleotides agree with TRBD1. The germline V gene encodes CDR1 SGHTA and CDR2 FQGTGA. V was clipped by 5 bases and J by 7 bases; unmatched bases: 7. This CDR3 is built from 14 residues. The CDR3: CASSPGQGVGGYTF. The CDR3, as DNA: TGTGCCAGCAGCCCAGGACAGGGGGTCGGTGGCTACACCTTC.

This chain links TRBV4-1 with TRBJ2-5; D may be TRBD1 (6 bases). Germline V gene data show CDR1 as MGHRA and CDR2 as YSYEKL. Trimming took off 2 bases at V and 2 bases at J, with 12 bases between the two ends. There are 15 residues in the CDR3. This CDR3 is CASSQSGQPQETQYF. CDR3 nucleotide sequence: TGCGCCAGCAGCCAATCAGGACAGCCGCAAGAGACCCAGTACTTC.

The chain recombines TRBV5-5 with TRBJ2-1; D possibly corresponds to TRBD2 (6 bases). CDR1 and CDR2 from the germline V gene are SGHKS and YYEKEE (reference sequence). The CDR3 is 15 residues long. Trimming shortened V by 1 base and J by 4 bases, and 12 bases separated the two germline ends. CDR3 region: CASSLRGSRYNEQFF. The CDR3 DNA is TGTGCCAGCAGCTTGCGGGGGTCGCGGTACAATGAGCAGTTCTTC.